A single sample is the source of the 27 T cell receptor beta chains below, sequenced in a study of T cell responses to AZD1222 COVID-19 vaccine. Repertoires were generated with immunoSEQ multiplex PCR, while TCRdb's copy carries only in-frame clones and drops some. The sample consists of 30,000 to 35,000 clones, about 86% of them appearing once. Sequencing was performed on peripheral blood, taken on day 0 of AZD1222 vaccination. The receptors originated from an adult in good health.

The chain carries TRBV4-1 and TRBJ2-6; either TRBD1 or TRBD2 may supply D (5 bases each). Trimming cost V 3 bases and J 1 base, with 16 bases left between them. From germline, CDR1 is MGHRA and CDR2 YSYEKL. The CDR3 spans 18 residues. The CDR3 loop reads CASSQYAGSGSGANVLTF. CDR3 in DNA: TGCGCCAGCAGCCAGTATGCAGGGAGTGGATCTGGGGCCAACGTCCTGACTTTC.

The J gene is TRBJ2-1, the V gene TRBV11-3, with 8 bases that match TRBD2. Trimming at V came to 1 base and at J to 5 bases, leaving 7 bases not matched to a gene. Germline values: CDR1 SGHNT, CDR2 YENEEA. The CDR3 has 16 amino acids. This CDR3 is CASSLGPSGGDNEQFF. CDR3 bases: TGTGCCAGCAGCTTAGGTCCCAGCGGGGGTGACAATGAGCAGTTCTTC.

This clone has a handful of counts. The V and J genes are TRBV5-1 and TRBJ2-7, with D hard to call. The V gene's germline CDR1 is SGHRS and CDR2 YFSETQ. The CDR3 has 14 residues. V dropped 0 bases and J dropped 3 bases, with 10 bases sitting between them. The CDR3 DNA reads TGCGCCAGCAGCTTGGAGGCAGGTCGCTACGAGCAGTACTTC. It is translated as CASSLEAGRYEQYF. Based on the CDR3 plus reference TRBV5-1 and TRBJ2-7, the full variable domain is KAGVTQTPRYLIKTRGQQVTLSCSPISGHRSVSWYQQTPGQGLQFLFEYFSETQRNKGNFPGRFSGRQFSNSRSEMNVSTLELGDSALYLCASSLEAGRYEQYFGPGTRLTVT.

The chain recombines TRBV11-2 with TRBJ2-7; no clear D gene. Germline-derived CDR1 and CDR2 are SGHAT and FQNNGV. The CDR3 runs to 12 residues. Between the trimmed V and J ends, which lost 5 bases and 12 bases, there was a span of 17 bases. For the CDR3, the DNA is TGTGCCAGCAGCCAAGACCCTAGGATTCGGTACTTC. Translation: CASSQDPRIRYF.

The chain uses TRBV2 and TRBJ1-5, with 8 bases that match TRBD1. The germline V gene has CDR1 SNHLY and CDR2 FYNNEI. This CDR3 is 14 amino acids long. V lost 6 bases, J lost 1 base, and 2 bases stayed unmatched. CDR3 DNA: TGTGCCAGCAGGGACAGGGCCAGCAATCAGCCCCAGCATTTT. Encoded protein: CASRDRASNQPQHF.

CDR3 nucleotides: TGTGCCAGCAGGAGAGTGGCGAACACTGAAGCTTTCTTT. It yields the protein CASRRVANTEAFF. V is TRBV27 and J is TRBJ1-1; D unresolved. Trimming took off 6 bases at V and 1 base at J, with 9 bases between the two ends. This CDR3 is built from 13 residues. Germline-derived CDR1 and CDR2 are MNHEY and SMNVEV (reference sequence).

This chain connects TRBV18 to TRBJ1-1; D gene uncertain. The germline CDR1 and CDR2 sequences are KGHSH and LQKENI. The ends were cut back, 3 bases at V and 7 bases at J, with 24 bases in the middle. The CDR3 is 17 amino acids. This CDR3 is CASSPLKINPGNLEAFF. The DNA for the CDR3 is TGTGCCAGCTCACCGCTTAAGATTAACCCGGGAAACCTTGAAGCTTTCTTT. The variable domain in full, with the rest retrieved from reference TRBV18 and TRBJ1-1, is NAGVMQNPRHLVRRRGQEARLRCSPMKGHSHVYWYRQLPEEGLKFMVYLQKENIIDESGMPKERFSAEFPKEGPSILRIQQVVRGDSAAYFCASSPLKINPGNLEAFFGQGTRLTVV.

DNA for the CDR3: TGCGCCAGCAGCCAGATTGACAGGGATGGCTACACCTTC. Translation: CASSQIDRDGYTF. The chain is built from TRBV4-1 and TRBJ1-2; 7 bases are shared with TRBD1. The germline CDR1 and CDR2 sequences are MGHRA and YSYEKL. This CDR3 is built from 13 residues. Trimming took 3 bases from V and 6 from J; bases not matched to a gene: 4.

The chain links TRBV19 to TRBJ1-1; the match to TRBD1 covers 8 bases. CDR1 and CDR2 (germline): LNHDA, SQIVND (reference sequence). Trimming cost V 4 bases and J 1 base; bases outside gene matches: 8. The CDR3 is made up of 16 amino acids. CDR3 amino acids: CASSKGRGLGNTEAFF. CDR3 in DNA: TGTGCCAGTAGTAAGGGCAGGGGGCTCGGGAACACTGAAGCTTTCTTT.

This rearrangement joins TRBV19 to TRBJ2-1, with D possibly matching TRBD1 (5 bases). Germline-derived CDR1 and CDR2 are LNHDA and SQIVND (reference sequence). The CDR3 is 14 amino acids. The V end lost 3 bases, the J end lost 5 bases, and 11 bases lay between the germline ends. The CDR3 reads CASSMDKNNNEQFF. For the CDR3, the DNA is TGTGCCAGTAGTATGGACAAAAATAACAATGAGCAGTTCTTC.

This clone was recorded only once. The rearrangement uses TRBV18 and TRBJ1-1, with 9 bases lining up with TRBD1. The CDR3 contains 14 residues. CDR1 KGHSH and CDR2 LQKENI come from the germline V gene. J lost 1 base, V lost 3 bases, and 0 bases had no gene match. CDR3 residues: CASSPTGGNTEAFF. The CDR3 region has the DNA TGTGCCAGCTCACCGACAGGGGGGAACACTGAAGCTTTCTTT.

The V call is TRBV30, the J call TRBJ2-2, with D unresolved. Trimming removed 4 bases from V and 3 bases from J, with 9 bases in between. CDR1 GTSNPN and CDR2 SVGIG come from the germline V gene (reference sequence). The CDR3 runs 13 residues. This CDR3 is CAWMSADTGELFF. CDR3 sequence (DNA): TGTGCCTGGATGTCGGCGGACACCGGGGAGCTGTTTTTT. Full variable domain (rest looked up from reference TRBV30 and TRBJ2-2): SQTIHQWPATLVQPVGSPLSLECTVEGTSNPNLYWYRQAAGRGLQLLFYSVGIGQISSEVPQNLSASRPQDRQFILSSKKLLLSDSGFYLCAWMSADTGELFFGEGSRLTVL.

The CDR3 nucleotides are TGTGCCAGCAGGGAGAGGGTCGATGGCTATGGCTACACCTTC. This gives the protein CASRERVDGYGYTF. This rearrangement joins TRBV6-1 to TRBJ1-2, with unresolved D. The germline V and J ends were trimmed by 6 bases and 4 bases, with 15 bases remaining between them. The germline V gene has CDR1 MNHNS and CDR2 SASEGT. The CDR3 consists of 14 residues.

The chain links TRBV2 to TRBJ1-1; no reliable D call. CDR1 is SNHLY, CDR2 FYNNEI, per germline. The V end was cut by 3 bases, the J end by 0 bases, with 8 bases between. There are 14 residues in the CDR3. The CDR3 reads CASSDRGMNTEAFF. As DNA, the CDR3 is TGTGCCAGCAGTGATCGAGGGATGAACACTGAAGCTTTCTTT.

This chain connects TRBV19 to TRBJ1-5; D uncertain. The CDR3 totals 14 residues. CDR1 LNHDA and CDR2 SQIVND come from the germline V gene (reference sequence). Trimming removed 11 bases from V and 7 bases from J, with 21 bases in between. The CDR3 bases are TGTGCCTCTTGGGCCGGGGATAGATGGCAGCCCCAGCATTTT. This translates into CASWAGDRWQPQHF.

The genes are TRBV28 and TRBJ2-2; D unresolved. CDR3 length: 14 residues. CDR1 and CDR2 (germline): MDHEN, SYDVKM. V gave up 10 bases and J gave up 1 base, with 13 bases separating them. The CDR3 loop reads CATSNGQNTGELFF. For the CDR3, the DNA is TGTGCCACCTCGAATGGTCAGAACACCGGGGAGCTGTTTTTT.

In regard to this clone: Other DNA sequences of this sample code for an identical CDR3. The chain combines TRBV7-3 with TRBJ1-1; D might be TRBD1 (6 bases). The germline CDR1 and CDR2 sequences are SGHTA and FQGTGA. V lost 5 bases and J 2 bases, leaving 9 bases between the germline ends. This CDR3 is built from 13 residues. This CDR3 reads CASSADRNTEAFF. CDR3 coding DNA: TGTGCCAGCAGCGCGGACAGAAACACTGAAGCTTTCTTT.

The V call is TRBV19, the J call TRBJ2-1; D is possibly TRBD2 (5 bases). The CDR3 consists of 15 residues. The ends were cut back, 0 bases at V and 7 bases at J, with 13 bases in the middle. Per the germline V gene, CDR1 is LNHDA and CDR2 is SQIVND (reference sequence). This CDR3 reads CASSIDIEGNNEQFF. In DNA, the CDR3 is TGTGCCAGTAGTATAGATATTGAGGGAAATAATGAGCAGTTCTTC.

The chain has TRBV5-5 and TRBJ2-3; tentatively, D is TRBD1 or TRBD2 (5 bases each). This CDR3 spans 15 amino acids. The V end lost 4 bases, the J end lost 2 bases, and 14 bases lay between the germline ends. The V gene's germline CDR1 is SGHKS and CDR2 YYEKEE (reference sequence). The CDR3 here is CASSARDGHTDTQYF. The DNA for the CDR3 is TGTGCCAGCAGCGCCCGGGACGGGCACACAGATACGCAGTATTTT. The variable domain in full, completed from reference TRBV5-5 and TRBJ2-3, reads DAGVTQSPTHLIKTRGQQVTLRCSPISGHKSVSWYQQVLGQGPQFIFQYYEKEERGRGNFPDRFSARQFPNYSSELNVNALLLGDSALYLCASSARDGHTDTQYFGPGTRLTVL.

V usage is TRBV7-9 and J usage is TRBJ2-1, with D unclear. The CDR3 consists of 15 residues. The V end lost 1 base, the J end lost 3 bases, and 10 bases lay between the germline ends. Germline-derived CDR1 and CDR2 are SEHNR and FQNEAQ (reference sequence). The CDR3 DNA follows: TGTGCCAGCAGCTTAGACTCCTTTGACTACAATGAGCAGTTCTTC. Protein: CASSLDSFDYNEQFF.

This chain joins TRBV2 and TRBJ1-5; D is unclear. The V gene lost 6 bases and the J gene lost 3 bases, with 12 bases spanning the gap. The CDR3 loop spans 14 amino acids. Per germline, CDR1 SNHLY and CDR2 FYNNEI. The CDR3 nucleotides read TGTGCCAGCAGCGCCGACTGGAACAATCAGCCCCAGCATTTT. It is translated as CASSADWNNQPQHF.

This chain links TRBV7-6 with TRBJ2-7; D unclear. V was cut by 1 base and J by 9 bases, with 10 bases left in between. Germline V gene data show CDR1 as SGHVS and CDR2 as FNYEAQ. The CDR3 extends over 12 amino acids. The CDR3 spells CASSLVDGMQYF. For the CDR3, the DNA is TGTGCCAGCAGCTTAGTTGACGGAATGCAGTACTTC.

The table lists this clone with a count of one. The CDR3 sequence: CASSLAGGGGTF. The CDR3 DNA reads TGTGCCAGCAGCTTAGCGGGGGGCGGCGGCACCTTC. The chain recombines TRBV7-8 with TRBJ1-2; possible D gene TRBD1, 6 bases. This CDR3 region has 12 residues. V gave up 0 bases and J gave up 13 bases, with 12 bases separating them. In germline, CDR1 is SGHVS, CDR2 FQNEAQ.

V usage is TRBV11-2 and J usage is TRBJ2-1; 15 bases match TRBD2. The germline gives CDR1 SGHAT, CDR2 FQNNGV. This CDR3 is built from 18 residues. V shed 4 bases and J 4 bases; nucleotides not matched to a gene: 8. The CDR3 sequence: CASSSRTSGRAMYNEQFF. In DNA form, the CDR3 reads TGTGCCAGCAGCTCTAGGACTAGCGGGAGGGCAATGTACAATGAGCAGTTCTTC.

This clone turned up a few times. V gene TRBV7-2 combines with J gene TRBJ2-7; D remains unclear. Germline V gene lookup returns CDR1 SGHTA and CDR2 FQGNSA. Trimming removed 2 bases at V and 5 bases at J, with 13 bases between. This CDR3 contains 14 residues. CDR3 protein: CASSLFVSNNEQYF. CDR3 nucleotides: TGTGCCAGCAGCTTATTTGTTAGTAACAACGAGCAGTACTTC.

CDR3 nucleotides: TGTGCCAGTAGTAAGGCCAGGACAGGGTTATCAAATGAGCAGTTCTTC. Translating gives CASSKARTGLSNEQFF. The chain joins TRBV19 to TRBJ2-1; 8 bases are shared with TRBD1. From germline, CDR1 is LNHDA and CDR2 SQIVND (reference sequence). With V trimmed by 4 bases and J by 7 bases, 12 bases remained unmatched. There are 16 residues in the CDR3.

The V call is TRBV11-2, the J call TRBJ2-5, with D perhaps TRBD2 (6 bases). The ends were cut back, 1 base at V and 2 bases at J, with 14 bases in the middle. The CDR3 loop spans 16 amino acids. Germline CDR1 is SGHAT and CDR2 is FQNNGV. The CDR3 DNA follows: TGTGCCAGCAGCTTAGGGGACCCCGGGGGTCAAGAGACCCAGTACTTC. Its translation: CASSLGDPGGQETQYF.